These 28 T cell receptor beta chains originate from one sample sequenced in a study of T-cell memory formation after mild COVID-19. A single record per CDR3 protein comes from TCRdb applying MiXCR to the 5' RACE reads. This sample carries about 360,000 distinct CDR3 sequences, about 15% of them seen once, and the ten largest clones take about 20%. Sequenced sample: PBMCs or a T cell subset sorted from them (not recorded which). These receptors all come from a young man who had mild COVID-19 (a few samples of this study predate the infection). Cell type and time point are not known.

Concerning this clonotype: A much larger clone lies one base from this, so it may be a read error. The chain employs TRBV3-1 and TRBJ2-1, with 9 bases fitting TRBD2. The CDR3 is 15 amino acids. Germline loops: CDR1 LGHDT, CDR2 YNNKEL (reference sequence). The CDR3 sequence: CSSEWGSGGGNEQFF. The CDR3 bases are TGTTCCAGCGAATGGGGTAGCGGGGGAGGAAATGAGCAGTTCTTC.

This clonotype was picked up many times. This sequence joins TRBV7-2 and TRBJ1-5; D unclear. There are 13 residues in the CDR3. CDR1 is SGHTA, CDR2 FQGNSA, per germline. The V end was cut by 5 bases, the J end by 7 bases, with 12 bases between. The CDR3 coding sequence is TGTGCCAGCAGCACACGCGGCCAACAGCCCCAGCATTTT. Translation: CASSTRGQQPQHF.

This clonotype was counted at least ten times. The CDR3 sequence: CASDSKGFRSGANVLTF. CDR3 nucleotide sequence: TGTGCCAGCGATAGTAAGGGTTTCCGCTCTGGGGCCAACGTCCTGACTTTC. The rearrangement uses TRBV28 and TRBJ2-6; D is unresolved. Germline V gene sequence: CDR1 MDHEN, CDR2 SYDVKM. This CDR3 region has 17 residues. V lost 8 bases and J lost 0, with 17 bases in between.

There are a few counts of this clonotype. CDR3 DNA sequence: TGTGCCAGCAGCCTAACGGGGGGGCCTAGAGAGACCCAGTACTTC. This encodes CASSLTGGPRETQYF. The chain is built from TRBV3-1 and TRBJ2-5; 8 bases line up with TRBD2. The CDR3 is 15 residues long. The germline V gene encodes CDR1 LGHDT and CDR2 YNNKEL (reference sequence). V dropped 4 bases and J dropped 4; count of bases not matched to a gene: 8.

This chain connects TRBV23-1 to TRBJ1-2, with D unclear. TRBV23-1 is marked as an open reading frame, function uncertain. The CDR3 has 12 amino acids. Trimming left V 5 bases short and J 4 bases short, with 8 bases between. CDR3 loop: CASSMVSYGYTF. The CDR3, as DNA: TGCGCCAGCAGTATGGTTTCCTATGGCTACACCTTC.

This clonotype was counted only a few times. The chain joins TRBV7-9 to TRBJ2-7, with D tentatively TRBD1 (5 bases). Trimming cost V 8 bases and J 4 bases, with 9 bases left between them. The CDR3 length is 11 residues. The germline V gene encodes CDR1 SEHNR and CDR2 FQNEAQ (reference sequence). CDR3 sequence (DNA): TGTGCCAGCTCCAGGGAATACGAGCAGTACTTC. Translating gives CASSREYEQYF.

The V gene is TRBV27, the J gene TRBJ1-5; 8 nucleotides align to TRBD1. With V trimmed by 3 bases and J by 2 bases, 6 bases remained unmatched. The CDR3 is 16 residues long. In germline, CDR1 is MNHEY, CDR2 SMNVEV (reference sequence). This chain's CDR3 is CASSFSAGGGNQPQHF. CDR3 nucleotides: TGTGCCAGCAGTTTTTCGGCAGGGGGCGGCAATCAGCCCCAGCATTTT.

V is TRBV7-2 and J is TRBJ1-1; no clear D. Trimming removed 4 bases from V and 7 bases from J, with 13 bases in between. Germline CDR1 and CDR2: SGHTA and FQGNSA. CDR3 length: 13 residues. CDR3 sequence: CASSSFPPIEAFF. The CDR3 DNA reads TGTGCCAGCAGCTCCTTCCCCCCGATTGAAGCTTTCTTT.

The CDR3 is CASSTSYAGASTDTQYF. The CDR3 DNA is TGTGCCAGCAGCACATCCTATGCGGGGGCCAGCACAGATACGCAGTATTTT. The chain carries TRBV2 and TRBJ2-3; weak D call: TRBD2 (7 bases). CDR3 length: 17 amino acids. Trimming removed 6 bases at V and 0 bases at J, with 19 bases between. Per germline, CDR1 SNHLY and CDR2 FYNNEI.

The chain joins TRBV4-1 to TRBJ1-1; D not certain. Per the germline V gene, CDR1 is MGHRA and CDR2 is YSYEKL. Trimming shortened V by 5 bases and J by 5 bases, and 12 bases separated the two germline ends. This CDR3 is 13 amino acids long. This CDR3 reads CASSGPGWTEAFF. The DNA for the CDR3 is TGCGCCAGCAGCGGCCCGGGGTGGACTGAAGCTTTCTTT.

At least ten counts were recorded for this clonotype. V is TRBV24-1 and J is TRBJ2-4, with unresolved D. V was pared by 0 bases and J by 0 bases, with 14 bases between. Germline CDR1 and CDR2: KGHDR and SFDVKD. The CDR3 is 18 residues long. In nucleotides, the CDR3 is TGTGCCACCAGTGATTTGCGTGCACCCCCGGAAGCCAAAAACATTCAGTACTTC. Its protein product is CATSDLRAPPEAKNIQYF.

By share of the sample, this clonotype is medium-sized. The V gene is TRBV7-9, the J gene TRBJ2-2; no clear D gene. The germline gives CDR1 SEHNR, CDR2 FQNEAQ (reference sequence). The V end lost 11 bases, the J end lost 3 bases, and 7 bases lay between the germline ends. CDR3 length: 11 residues. The CDR3 sequence: CALRDTGELFF. The CDR3 bases are TGTGCCCTTCGGGACACCGGGGAGCTGTTTTTT.

This clonotype was counted between two and nine times. The chain joins TRBV5-1 to TRBJ2-3; D call uncertain. The CDR3 runs 14 residues. V was clipped by 0 bases and J by 0 bases, with 5 bases between them. Per germline, CDR1 SGHRS and CDR2 YFSETQ. Here the CDR3 reads CASSLAASTDTQYF. The CDR3 region has the DNA TGCGCCAGCAGCTTGGCGGCGAGCACAGATACGCAGTATTTT.

This clonotype was detected a few times. The chain couples TRBV6-5 to TRBJ2-3, with D possibly called TRBD1 or TRBD2 (5 bases each). This CDR3 is built from 16 residues. Germline CDR1 MNHEY, CDR2 SVGAGI. V shed 4 bases and J shed 5 bases, with 19 bases lying between them. In DNA, the CDR3 is TGTGCCAGCAGTTCGGGACGTCGGGTACCGAGAGATACGCAGTATTTT. It encodes CASSSGRRVPRDTQYF.

The CDR3 region has the DNA TGTGCCAGCAGCTTAGCCCCGAAAGGTGCCGGGGAGCTGTTTTTT. This codes for CASSLAPKGAGELFF. The chain has TRBV7-6 and TRBJ2-2; D gene unclear. Trimming stripped 0 bases from V and 6 bases from J, with 11 bases between. This CDR3 has 15 amino acids. CDR1 SGHVS and CDR2 FNYEAQ come from the germline V gene.

This clonotype was found many times. The gene calls are TRBV20-1 and TRBJ1-2, with a weak D call TRBD1 (6 bases). Trimming took off 0 bases at V and 3 bases at J, with 14 bases between the two ends. CDR3 size: 15 residues. CDR1 and CDR2 (germline): DFQATT, SNEGSKA (reference sequence). This CDR3 reads CSARDPGGRDYGYTF. The CDR3 DNA reads TGCAGTGCTAGAGATCCGGGGGGCCGTGACTATGGCTACACCTTC.

This clonotype was seen many times. The V call is TRBV11-3, the J call TRBJ2-7; 7 bases align to TRBD1. Germline V gene lookup returns CDR1 SGHNT and CDR2 YENEEA. The CDR3 runs 13 residues. CDR3 nucleotide sequence: TGTGCCAGCAGCCTAGACAGGGACTACGAGCAGTACGTC. Protein: CASSLDRDYEQYV.

As to this clonotype: Its ends do not fully match the called genes, so a read error is possible. The rearrangement uses TRBV6-2 or TRBV6-3 and TRBJ2-5, with TRBD2 as a possible D gene (5 bases). Germline CDR1 is MNHEY and CDR2 is SVGEGT. The CDR3 contains 15 residues. CDR3 coding DNA: TGTGACAGCAGTCACCCCCTCACCGGCGGGGAGACCCAGTACTTC. As protein: CDSSHPLTGGETQYF.

This clonotype was detected many times. V usage is TRBV7-3 and J usage is TRBJ2-3, with 10 bases matching TRBD2. The J segment lost 3 bases and the V segment lost 5 bases, leaving 2 bases of the junction unmatched. The CDR3 runs 14 residues. In germline, CDR1 is SGHTA, CDR2 FQGTGA. In nucleotides, the CDR3 is TGTGCCAGCAGCATAGCGGGGGGAACAGATACGCAGTATTTT. Translated, it gives CASSIAGGTDTQYF. The complete variable domain, with remaining parts taken from reference TRBV7-3 and TRBJ2-3, reads GAGVSQTPSNKVTEKGKYVELRCDPISGHTALYWYRQSLGQGPEFLIYFQGTGAADDSGLPNDRFFAVRPEGSVSTLKIQRTERGDSAVYLCASSIAGGTDTQYFGPGTRLTVL.

This clonotype was counted between two and nine times. The chain uses TRBV9 and TRBJ1-2; perhaps TRBD1 as D (6 bases). Trimming took off 1 base at V and 7 bases at J, with 14 bases between the two ends. The CDR3 totals 14 residues. From germline, CDR1 is SGDLS and CDR2 YYNGEE. The CDR3 reads CASSVSDRLSGYTF. The CDR3 DNA is TGTGCCAGCAGCGTAAGTGACAGGCTAAGTGGCTACACCTTC.

This clonotype was found many times. This chain's CDR3 is CASSLNPGTGNTEAFF. DNA of the CDR3: TGTGCCAGCAGCTTAAACCCCGGGACAGGGAACACTGAAGCTTTCTTT. The chain has TRBV7-2 and TRBJ1-1; 8 nucleotides line up with TRBD1. The CDR3 has 16 amino acids. Germline trimming cut 2 bases from V and 1 base from J; bases unmatched to any gene: 6. The V gene's germline CDR1 is SGHTA and CDR2 FQGNSA.

This chain links TRBV6-6 with TRBJ1-6, with D possibly matching TRBD1 (5 bases). V lost 6 bases and J lost 8, with 14 bases in between. This CDR3 has 14 residues. Germline V gene data show CDR1 as MNHNY and CDR2 as SVGAGI (reference sequence). The CDR3 DNA sequence: TGTGCCAGCAGACGGGGCGCGGTCGATTCACCCCTCCACTTT. Its protein is CASRRGAVDSPLHF.

This clonotype has more than one count but fewer than ten. The chain has TRBV19 and TRBJ2-3; D possibly matches TRBD1 or TRBD2 (6 bases each). Trimming took off 7 bases at V and 1 base at J, with 15 bases between the two ends. Germline V gives CDR1 LNHDA, CDR2 SQIVND (reference sequence). CDR3 length equals 15 residues. CDR3 sequence: CASTLGGRGTDTQYF. In DNA form, the CDR3 reads TGTGCCAGTACCCTAGGGGGGCGCGGCACAGATACGCAGTATTTT.

This clonotype was seen more than once but under ten times. V usage is TRBV6-5 and J usage is TRBJ2-3; perhaps TRBD2 as D (6 bases). V was cut by 2 bases and J by 5 bases, with 20 bases left in between. Germline loops: CDR1 MNHEY, CDR2 SVGAGI. This CDR3 contains 17 residues. The CDR3 nucleotides are TGTGCCAGCAGTTACACAGGACGCGGGGACTTACAAGATACGCAGTATTTT. Translated, it gives CASSYTGRGDLQDTQYF.

The chain recombines TRBV5-1 with TRBJ1-1; D perhaps matches TRBD1 (6 bases). This CDR3 region has 15 residues. Trimming cost V 3 bases and J 4 bases, with 16 bases left between them. Germline loops: CDR1 SGHRS, CDR2 YFSETQ. CDR3 protein: CASSSTGLRGTEAFF. The CDR3 DNA sequence: TGCGCCAGCAGCTCCACAGGGTTGCGCGGCACTGAAGCTTTCTTT.

This chain connects TRBV5-6 to TRBJ2-7, with D perhaps matching TRBD1 (6 bases). The germline CDR1 and CDR2 sequences are SGHDT and YYEEEE. V lost 3 bases, J lost 0 bases, and 10 bases lay in between. CDR3 length equals 14 residues. The CDR3 is CASSSTGTSYEQYF. The DNA of the CDR3 is TGTGCCAGCAGCTCTACAGGGACCTCCTACGAGCAGTACTTC.

In this sample, this clonotype turned up a few times. The chain couples TRBV5-5 to TRBJ1-5; weak D call: TRBD1 (5 bases). Germline V lookup: CDR1 SGHKS, CDR2 YYEKEE (reference sequence). The V end was cut by 5 bases, the J end by 7 bases, with 16 bases between. This CDR3 contains 14 residues. CDR3 bases: TGTGCCAGCAGTCTAGGACACGCGGGCCAGCCCCAGCATTTT. Protein sequence: CASSLGHAGQPQHF.

This clonotype turned up a few times. The chain couples TRBV5-1 to TRBJ2-7; D may be TRBD1 or TRBD2 (6 bases each). The germline V gene encodes CDR1 SGHRS and CDR2 YFSETQ. The length of the CDR3 is 16 residues. V was shortened by 1 base and J by 4 bases, with 18 bases between the two germline ends. The CDR3 reads CASSLFAGGSSYEQYV. The CDR3 coding sequence is TGCGCCAGCAGCTTGTTCGCCGGGGGCAGCTCTTACGAGCAGTACGTC.